A selection of T cell receptor beta chains follows, all from one sample in a study of PD-L1 blockade in urothelial cancer. Profiling relied on immunoSEQ multiplex PCR, and the TCRdb table lists in-frame clones only, not all of them. The table lists over 65,000 clones, 75% to 90% of them singletons. The sequences come from PBMCs, collected around atezolizumab (anti-PD-L1) treatment. Receptor source: a man in his 70s with urothelial cancer. The CDR3 runs from the conserved cysteine through the conserved F or W. A D gene is named only where the DNA matches it firmly. The size entry is marked missing in some rows and otherwise reads once, few, many or a size class.

TGCAGCGCTGGACAGATATTGAATGAGCAGTTCTTC	CSAGQILNEQFF	.	TRBV29-1	.	TRBJ2-1
TGTGCCAGCAGCTTCCCGGGACAGAGCTACGAGCAGTACTTC	CASSFPGQSYEQYF	.	TRBV7-2	TRBD1	TRBJ2-7
TGCGCCAGCAGCTCTTTTATGAGGACAGGGATAGGCGAGCAGTACTTC	CASSSFMRTGIGEQYF	.	TRBV5-1	TRBD1	TRBJ2-7
TGTGCCAGCAGCCCCGGGACTAGCGGGATTTACAATGAGCAGTTCTTC	CASSPGTSGIYNEQFF	.	TRBV11-2	TRBD2	TRBJ2-1
TGTGCCAGCAGCTTGGGTTTAGCGGGAGGGCCGGGGAATGAGCAGTTCTTC	CASSLGLAGGPGNEQFF	.	TRBV5-6	TRBD2	TRBJ2-1
TGTGCCAGCAGCGGCGGGACAGGGGGGGGCACAGATACGCAGTATTTT	CASSGGTGGGTDTQYF	.	TRBV11-2	TRBD1	TRBJ2-3
TGTGCCAGCATAAACAGGGGGGGAAGGTATGGCTACACCTTC	CASINRGGRYGYTF	.	TRBV28	TRBD1	TRBJ1-2
TGCAGTGCGCTCGCCCTCCCCGGGCAGTACTTC	CSALALPGQYF	.	TRBV20-1	.	TRBJ2-7
TGTGCCAGCAGCTTAGGACAGGGCGGGGTGGAGTACTTC	CASSLGQGGVEYF	.	TRBV7-3	TRBD1	TRBJ2-4
TGTGCCAGCAGTTTAACAGGGCCCGGGGCCAACGTCCTGACTTTC	CASSLTGPGANVLTF	.	TRBV6-4	.	TRBJ2-6
TGTGCCAGCAGTTCGTCCTCCGGACAGGGCTCTGGAAACACCATATATTTT	CASSSSSGQGSGNTIYF	.	TRBV28	TRBD1	TRBJ1-3
TGTGCCAGCAGTTCCCATTACGAGCAGTACTTC	CASSSHYEQYF	few	TRBV27	.	TRBJ2-7
TGTGCCAGCAGTGTACAGGGTGCCTACGAGCAGTACTTC	CASSVQGAYEQYF	.	TRBV6-1	.	TRBJ2-7
TGTGCCAGCAGGCTGTCTAGCGCGTACAATGAGCAGTTCTTC	CASRLSSAYNEQFF	once	TRBV28	.	TRBJ2-1
TGTGCCAGCAGCTTGGAGCCGAACACTGAAGCTTTCTTT	CASSLEPNTEAFF	.	TRBV5-4	.	TRBJ1-1
TGTGCCAGCTCACCACGAGCGGCAACTAATGAAAAACTGTTTTTT	CASSPRAATNEKLFF	.	TRBV18	.	TRBJ1-4
TGTGCCAGCTCGGAAGTCTCGGCAGGGGTCCACGAGCAGTACTTC	CASSEVSAGVHEQYF	once	TRBV18	.	TRBJ2-7
TGCAGCGCTGGGGCAGGGACAGGGCCGTACGAGCAGTACTTC	CSAGAGTGPYEQYF	once	TRBV29-1	TRBD1	TRBJ2-7
TGTGCCACCCTGGACAGGGGGCGCCACGAGCAGTACTTC	CATLDRGRHEQYF	few	TRBV10-3	TRBD1	TRBJ2-7
TGTGCCAGTAGTCCAAGCCTAAATCAGCCCCAGCATTTT	CASSPSLNQPQHF	once	TRBV19	.	TRBJ1-5
TGTGCCAGCAGCTACACAGGGGGATGGCACACCTTC	CASSYTGGWHTF	.	TRBV7-9	TRBD1	TRBJ1-2
TGTGCCAGCTCACTCCGACAGACCTACGAGCAGTACTTC	CASSLRQTYEQYF	.	TRBV18	.	TRBJ2-7
TGTGCCAGTACCCTCATGGGACTAGCGGGAGGGCCAGTCCATGAGCAGTTCTTC	CASTLMGLAGGPVHEQFF	.	TRBV19	TRBD2	TRBJ2-1
TGTGCCAGCTCCCACGGACAGGGATACTACAATGAGCAGTTCTTC	CASSHGQGYYNEQFF	.	TRBV6-5	TRBD1	TRBJ2-1
TGTGCCAGCAGCTTATGGACAGGGGTTATCACAGATACGCAGTATTTT	CASSLWTGVITDTQYF	.	TRBV7-9	TRBD1	TRBJ2-3
TGTGCCAGCATCCGGGACAGCGCGGGGGGCTACACCTTC	CASIRDSAGGYTF	.	TRBV6-1	TRBD1	TRBJ1-2
TGTGCCAGCAGCTTGGGGGAGGGGCAGTGGCAGCCCCAGCATTTT	CASSLGEGQWQPQHF	.	TRBV7-8	.	TRBJ1-5
TGTGCCAGCTCCCTGGACAGTAACTATGGCTACACCTTC	CASSLDSNYGYTF	.	TRBV18	.	TRBJ1-2
TGCGCCAGCAGCCCGACTAGCGGCGGGTCGGAGACCCAGTACTTC	CASSPTSGGSETQYF	.	TRBV5-1	TRBD2	TRBJ2-5
TGCGCCAGCAGCCCGGGACAGGGGGCCACCTATGGCTACACCTTC	CASSPGQGATYGYTF	once	TRBV5-1	TRBD1	TRBJ1-2
TGTGCCAGTAGTATCCCTAGCGGGGGCAACACCGGGGAGCTGTTTTTT	CASSIPSGGNTGELFF	.	TRBV19	TRBD2	TRBJ2-2
TGTGCCAGCAGCTTAGGGACAGTTAAGTACGAGCAGTACTTC	CASSLGTVKYEQYF	.	TRBV7-8	.	TRBJ2-7
TGTGCCAGTAGTTTGAGGCGGAACTATGGCTACACCTTC	CASSLRRNYGYTF	once	TRBV19	.	TRBJ1-2
TGTGCCAGCACCCCCCTTTCCGGGACAGGGGTAGAGACCCAGTACTTC	CASTPLSGTGVETQYF	.	TRBV5-5	TRBD1	TRBJ2-5
TGTGCCACCAGCAGAGTAGGGGACAGGCCGAGGAATGAGCAGTTCTTC	CATSRVGDRPRNEQFF	.	TRBV15	TRBD1	TRBJ2-1
TGTGCCAGCAGTTTGGGGCGAGGACAGGGCGCCCGAGGGAATCAGCCCCAGCATTTT	CASSLGRGQGARGNQPQHF	.	TRBV5-6	TRBD1	TRBJ1-5
TGCGCCAGCAGCTTGGTACAGGGAGACTATGGCTACACCTTC	CASSLVQGDYGYTF	few	TRBV5-1	.	TRBJ1-2
TGTGCCAGCCCCCTCGGACAGGCCACAGATACGCAGTATTTT	CASPLGQATDTQYF	once	TRBV6-1	TRBD1	TRBJ2-3
TGCGCCAGCAGCCAGGACGGACTAGCGGGAGGGTACGAGCAGTACTTC	CASSQDGLAGGYEQYF	.	TRBV4-1	TRBD2	TRBJ2-7
TGCGCCAGCAGCTTGGTTACAGGGAGGGTGACCCAGTACTTC	CASSLVTGRVTQYF	.	TRBV5-1	.	TRBJ2-5
TGTGCCAGCAGCTCCCCCGGGGGGATCCAAGAGACCCAGTACTTC	CASSSPGGIQETQYF	.	TRBV5-4	TRBD2	TRBJ2-5
TGCAGCGTTGGCGGGGGCGCGGGCTATGGCTACACCTTC	CSVGGGAGYGYTF	.	TRBV29-1	.	TRBJ1-2